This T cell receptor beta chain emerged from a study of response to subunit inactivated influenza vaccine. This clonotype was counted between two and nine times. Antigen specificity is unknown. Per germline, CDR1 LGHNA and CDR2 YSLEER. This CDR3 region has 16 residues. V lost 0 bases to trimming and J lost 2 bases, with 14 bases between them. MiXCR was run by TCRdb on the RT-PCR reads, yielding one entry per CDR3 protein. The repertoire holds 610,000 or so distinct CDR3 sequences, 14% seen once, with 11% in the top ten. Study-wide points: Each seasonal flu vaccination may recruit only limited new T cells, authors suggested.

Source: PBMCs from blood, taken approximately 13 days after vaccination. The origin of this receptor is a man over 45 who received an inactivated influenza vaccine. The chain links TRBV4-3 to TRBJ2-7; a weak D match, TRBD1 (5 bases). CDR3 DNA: TGCGCCAGCAGCCAAGAGGACGCACAGGAAACCTACGAGCAGTACTTC. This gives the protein CASSQEDAQETYEQYF.